The source of this TCR beta chain is a study of T cell responses to AZD1222 COVID-19 vaccine (dated by TCRdb to the early 2020s). As for the study more broadly: A total of approximately 240 trial participants underwent TCR sequencing, of whom 200 to 220 had received two doses of AZD1222 and 26 had received two doses of the MenACWY control vaccine. Trial participants were enrolled by age into 18-55, 56-69 and 70-plus year subgroups, with 148, 28 and 57 TCR-sequenced participants respectively.

The CDR3 regions of human TCRbeta chains were subjected to immunosequencing. The study's own analysis went as follows. TCRs in the repertoires were matched against a reference library of SARS-CoV-2-specific TCRs that had been generated with the MIRA antigen-specificity platform. Breadth was defined as the fraction of unique TCRs that were SARS-CoV-2-associated, and depth was defined as the fraction of total T cells that were SARS-CoV-2-associated. Using the MIRA data, each spike-specific TCR was mapped to the spike region that the TCR reacts to and placed in a CD4 or CD8 class. Log10-transformed breadth and depth values were compared by one-way ANOVA with Sidak's multiple comparisons tests. The table comes from immuneACCESS by way of TCRdb, which keeps in-frame sequences with V and J called. Part of the clones is missing from these tables; in studies checked, under half for an unresolved V gene and the rest for unknown reasons. V and J calls and clone size are those listed in that table; D and trimming were worked out from the DNA. In all, the sample holds roughly 150,000 clones, and roughly 92% of those were seen once. The ten biggest clones cover 1% to 1.5% of the sample.

CDR1 is given as SNHLY and CDR2 as FYNNEI, both from the germline V gene. V and J lose 3 bases and 4 bases, and a span of 15 bases separates them. The CDR3 sequence holds 15 residues, the cysteine and phenylalanine included. Just the 45-base CDR3 DNA is kept, in frame starting at base 1. Beyond this particular receptor, the publication reports: Conclusions about previously exposed vaccinees are limited because only a handful of AZD1222 recipients were SARS-CoV-2 seropositive at baseline. The 56-69-year group was small, and its depth increase did not reach significance, likely because of low power. Participants were mostly white British and included more females than males, and it was suggested by the authors that clonal diversity may have been underestimated. Because no samples from the day 14 peak response were available, repertoires could be characterized only after the peak T cell response. A significant rise in spike-specific TCR breadth and depth was observed after two AZD1222 doses relative to day 0 and relative to MenACWY recipients. Reportedly, close to half of the unique spike-specific TCRs recognized epitopes lying outside the regions that are mutated in the B.1.351 and B.1.1.7 variants. The whole spike protein was spanned by vaccine-associated CD4 TCRs, and dominant responses were seen in regions 160-218 and 743-854.

Regarding this clone: Its cognate antigen has yet to be identified. Base qualities are not recorded, but no much larger clone differs from it by a single base.

What the time point label conveys for this sample: about 28 days (+/-7) after the second vaccine dose. Because spike-specific TCR depth and breadth did not differ between the two schedules, AZD1222 recipients who got a second dose at roughly 4 weeks were pooled with those who got a second dose at roughly 12 weeks. Vaccinee samples came from UK trials COV001 and COV002, including a single-blind randomized controlled phase 2/3 trial of AZD1222 (ChAdOx1 nCoV-19) in healthy adults. For TCRbeta chain sequencing, PBMC samples were collected from trial participants at day 0 and at day 28 after the second dose.

This receptor was taken from an adult who received the AZD1222 COVID-19 vaccine. The sequencing used peripheral blood, collected 28 days after the second AZD1222 dose. The chain uses TRBV2 and TRBJ2-5, with the D call perhaps TRBD1 or TRBD2, as 5 bases match in each case. The sequenced DNA is TGTGCCAGCAGTGATTCGTGGGACGTCGGAGAGACCCAGTACTTC. Its translation reads: CASSDSWDVGETQYF.